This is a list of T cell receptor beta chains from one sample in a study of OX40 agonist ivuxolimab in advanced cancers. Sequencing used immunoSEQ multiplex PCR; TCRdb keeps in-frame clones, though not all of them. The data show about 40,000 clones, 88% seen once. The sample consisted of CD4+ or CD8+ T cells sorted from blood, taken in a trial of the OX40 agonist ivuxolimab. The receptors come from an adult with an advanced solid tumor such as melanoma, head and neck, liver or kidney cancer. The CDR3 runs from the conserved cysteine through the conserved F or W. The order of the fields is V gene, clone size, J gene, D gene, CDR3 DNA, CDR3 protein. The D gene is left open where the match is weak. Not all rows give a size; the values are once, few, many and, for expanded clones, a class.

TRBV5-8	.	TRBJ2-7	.	TGTGCCAGCAGCAGGGGATCCTACGAGCAGTACTTC	CASSRGSYEQYF
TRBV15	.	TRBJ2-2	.	TGTGCCACCAGCAGAGATGTGGGGGCAGGTGGCACCGGGGAGCTGTTTTTT	CATSRDVGAGGTGELFF
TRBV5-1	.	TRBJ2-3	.	TGCGCCAGCTCTCGGGACGGGCACAGATACGCAGTATTT	CASSRDGHRYAVF
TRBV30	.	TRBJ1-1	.	TGTGCCTGGGTGGGAGGCCTGAACACTGAAGCTTTCTTT	CAWVGGLNTEAFF
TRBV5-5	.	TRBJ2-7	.	TGTGCCAGCAGCGTAGGGACACGCAACGAGCAGTACTTC	CASSVGTRNEQYF
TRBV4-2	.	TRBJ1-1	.	TGTGCCAGCAGTAACGGGGGTCCCACTGAAGCTTTCTTT	CASSNGGPTEAFF
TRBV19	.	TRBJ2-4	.	TGTGCCAGTAGTATGGACCCGGACATTCAGTACTTC	CASSMDPDIQYF
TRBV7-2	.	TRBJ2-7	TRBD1	TGTGCCAGCAGCCCAACCGGCAGGGGGTCCTACGAGCAGTACTTC	CASSPTGRGSYEQYF
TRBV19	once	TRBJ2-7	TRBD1	TGTGCCAGTAGGTGGGACAGCTCCTACGAGCAGTACTTC	CASRWDSSYEQYF
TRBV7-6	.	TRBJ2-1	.	TGTGCCAGCAGTCTAGCGAGCAGCAATGAGCAGTTCTTC	CASSLASSNEQFF
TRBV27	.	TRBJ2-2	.	TGTGCCAGCAGTTTATCGGGCCCCGTGAGCACCGGGGAGCTGTTTTTT	CASSLSGPVSTGELFF
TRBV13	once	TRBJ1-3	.	TGTGCCAGCAGCTCTTGGGCGCAGGGAAACACCATATATTTT	CASSSWAQGNTIYF
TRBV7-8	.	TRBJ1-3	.	TGTGCCAGCAGCATTCCGGGAGACGGAATCTCTGGAAACACCATATATTTT	CASSIPGDGISGNTIYF
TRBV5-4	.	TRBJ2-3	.	TGTGCCAGCAGCGACTGGGAGTACACAGATACGCAGTATTTT	CASSDWEYTDTQYF
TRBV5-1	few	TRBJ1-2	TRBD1	TGCGCCAGCAGTTTGAGGACAGGGAAGGATGGCTACACCTTC	CASSLRTGKDGYTF
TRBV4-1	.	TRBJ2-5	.	TGCGCCAGCAGAACTCACACCCGATCGGAGACCCAGTACTTC	CASRTHTRSETQYF
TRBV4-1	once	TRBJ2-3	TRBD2	TGCGCCAGCAGCCGCCTCAGGACTAGCGGCACAGATACGCAGTATTTT	CASSRLRTSGTDTQYF
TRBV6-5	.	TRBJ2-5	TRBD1	TGTGCCAGCAGTCTCCGGACAGGGAAAGGAGAGACCCAGTACTTC	CASSLRTGKGETQYF
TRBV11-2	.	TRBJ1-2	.	TGTGCCAGCAGCCAAGAAATAACAGCTAACCCGTATGGCTACACCTTC	CASSQEITANPYGYTF
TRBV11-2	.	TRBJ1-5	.	TGTGCCAGCAGCTTAGGGGACAATCAGCCCCAGCATTTT	CASSLGDNQPQHF
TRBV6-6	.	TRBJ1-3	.	TGTGCCAGCAGTTACTATCCCCGAAGAGAGGGAAACACCATATATTTT	CASSYYPRREGNTIYF
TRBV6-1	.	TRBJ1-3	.	TGTGCCAGCAGTGAAACGTCCAGACCTTCGGGAAACACCATATATTTT	CASSETSRPSGNTIYF
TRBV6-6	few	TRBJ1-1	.	TGTGCCAGCAGTTACTCCCTCGGGGAACCTTTCTTT	CASSYSLGEPFF
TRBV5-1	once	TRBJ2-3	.	TGCGCCAGCAGTTTAGCGCTCCCAGATACGCAGTATTTT	CASSLALPDTQYF
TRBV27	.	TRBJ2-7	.	TGTGCCAGCAGTTTATCGGGGCGCTACGAGCAGTACTTC	CASSLSGRYEQYF
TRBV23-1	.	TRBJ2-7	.	TGCGCCAGCAGAAGGGACTACGAGCAGTACTTC	CASRRDYEQYF
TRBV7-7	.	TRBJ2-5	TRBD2	TGTGCTATCGGGGGGGCGGGACAAGAGACCCAGTACTTC	CAIGGAGQETQYF
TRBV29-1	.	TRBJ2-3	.	TGCAGCGTAACCGAAGCCATAGACCCCACTGATACGCAGTATTTT	CSVTEAIDPTDTQYF
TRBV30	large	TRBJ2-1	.	TGTGCCGGTCTAGCGAAAGGGAATGAGCAGTTCTTC	CAGLAKGNEQFF
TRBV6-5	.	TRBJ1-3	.	TGTGCCAGCAGTTACGGGGCAGTCAGGGGAAACACCATATATTTT	CASSYGAVRGNTIYF
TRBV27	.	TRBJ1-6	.	TGTGCCCCCCTCGAAGGGGGGGAATCACCCCTCCACTTT	CAPLEGGESPLHF
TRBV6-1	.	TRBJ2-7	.	TGTGCCAGCAGTCCCCGGGACGAGCAGTACTTC	CASSPRDEQYF
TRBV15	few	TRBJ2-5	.	TGTGCCACCAGCAGATGGGAGGGGGGGCCCAACCAAGAGACCCAGTACTTC	CATSRWEGGPNQETQYF
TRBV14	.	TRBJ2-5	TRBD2	TGTGCCAGCAGCCAAGAGGCGGGGGCACTAGCGGGGGCTACTTTACAAGAGACCCAGTACTTC	CASSQEAGALAGATLQETQYF
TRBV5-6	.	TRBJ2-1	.	TGTGCCAGCAGCTGGGACACCGAAGATGAGCAGTTCTTC	CASSWDTEDEQFF
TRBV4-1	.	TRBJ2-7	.	TGCGCCAGCAGCCAAGCCAGGGAAGGTAGCGAGCAGTACTTC	CASSQAREGSEQYF
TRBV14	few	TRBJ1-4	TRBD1	TGTGCCAGCAGGGGGCTACGACGGGCAGGGGGGAGGGCAACTAATGAAAAACTGTTTTTT	CASRGLRRAGGRATNEKLFF
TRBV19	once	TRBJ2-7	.	TGTGCCAGTTCTCCCGGCTACGCCGAAATGGGGCAGTACTTC	CASSPGYAEMGQYF
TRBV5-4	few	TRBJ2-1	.	TGTGCCAGCAGCGCATGGACTGGGCTCGGGGAGCAGTTCTTC	CASSAWTGLGEQFF
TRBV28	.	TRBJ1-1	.	TGTGCCAGCAGCTGGGGACCGTTGAACACTGAAGCTTTCTTT	CASSWGPLNTEAFF
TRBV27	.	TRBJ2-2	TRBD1	TGTGCCAGCAGTCCCGGGACAGGGATCGGGGAGCTGTTTTTT	CASSPGTGIGELFF
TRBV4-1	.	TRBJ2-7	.	TGCGCCAGCAGCCAAGATGGGGCCGACTACGAGCAGTACTTC	CASSQDGADYEQYF
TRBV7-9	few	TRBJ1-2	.	TGTGCCAGCAGCTTAACGAGCGACTACTATGGCTACACCTTC	CASSLTSDYYGYTF